These 15 T cell receptor beta chains originate from one sample sequenced in a study of OX40 agonist ivuxolimab in advanced cancers. Clones were sequenced by immunoSEQ multiplex PCR, and TCRdb holds only the in-frame ones, with some missing. The profile shows about 100,000 clones, 90% of them singletons. Sequenced material: CD4+ or CD8+ T cells sorted from blood, taken in a trial of the OX40 agonist ivuxolimab. The receptors originated from an adult with an advanced solid tumor such as melanoma, head and neck, liver or kidney cancer.

J is TRBJ2-7 and V is TRBV5-1; 11 positions agree with TRBD2. The germline V gene encodes CDR1 SGHRS and CDR2 YFSETQ. The CDR3 is made up of 17 amino acids. Germline trimming cut 4 bases from V and 4 bases from J; bases unmatched to any gene: 13. CDR3: CASSPGLAGRTAYEQYF. In DNA form, the CDR3 reads TGCGCCAGCAGCCCCGGACTAGCGGGCCGTACCGCTTACGAGCAGTACTTC.

The chain recombines TRBV30 with TRBJ2-6; no reliable D call. Trimming removed 0 bases at V and 0 bases at J, with 12 bases between. This CDR3 is 17 amino acids long. Germline CDR1 and CDR2: GTSNPN and SVGIG (reference sequence). The CDR3 sequence is CAWSVGRTVSGANVLTF. The CDR3 bases are TGTGCCTGGAGTGTCGGGCGTACCGTCTCTGGGGCCAACGTCCTGACTTTC.

The rearrangement uses TRBV30 and TRBJ1-4; 8 nucleotides align to TRBD1. Trimming cost V 4 bases and J 8 bases; bases outside gene matches: 12. Per the germline V gene, CDR1 is GTSNPN and CDR2 is SVGIG (reference sequence). The CDR3 consists of 15 residues. The CDR3 spells CAWKIGQGPREKLFF. CDR3 sequence (DNA): TGTGCCTGGAAAATCGGACAGGGACCGAGGGAAAAACTGTTTTTT.

The gene calls are TRBV19 and TRBJ2-3; 9 bases align to TRBD2. V lost 6 bases, J lost 3 bases, and 4 bases stayed unmatched. Germline V gene lookup returns CDR1 LNHDA and CDR2 SQIVND (reference sequence). The length of the CDR3 is 14 residues. CDR3 coding DNA: TGTGCCAGTAGGAATAGCGGGAGAACAGATACGCAGTATTTT. This gives the protein CASRNSGRTDTQYF.

The chain recombines TRBV28 with TRBJ1-3; D is possibly TRBD1 (6 bases). This CDR3 is built from 17 residues. CDR1 and CDR2 from the germline V gene are MDHEN and SYDVKM. V lost 0 bases and J 0 bases, leaving 12 bases between the germline ends. Here the CDR3 reads CASSLWGARSSGNTIYF. In nucleotides, the CDR3 is TGTGCCAGCAGTTTATGGGGGGCTAGGTCCTCTGGAAACACCATATATTTT. Variable domain in full (rest from reference TRBV28 and TRBJ1-3): DVKVTQSSRYLVKRTGEKVFLECVQDMDHENMFWYRQDPGLGLRLIYFSYDVKMKEKGDIPEGYSVSREKKERFSLILESASTNQTSMYLCASSLWGARSSGNTIYFGEGSWLTVV.

CDR3: CSVLGPDYGYTF. The CDR3 nucleotides read TGCAGCGTCCTGGGCCCTGACTATGGCTACACCTTC. This chain joins TRBV29-1 and TRBJ1-2; D gene uncertain. This CDR3 has 12 residues. V lost 6 bases, J lost 3 bases, and 11 bases lay in between. Germline loops: CDR1 SQVTM, CDR2 ANQGSEA.

This clone was seen just once. This chain connects TRBV9 to TRBJ2-7, with 9 bases fitting TRBD1. There are 15 residues in the CDR3. V trimming: 3 bases; J trimming: 4 bases; junction bases outside the gene matches: 8. Germline V gene lookup returns CDR1 SGDLS and CDR2 YYNGEE. CDR3 loop: CASSAAGTGFYEQYF. The CDR3 nucleotides read TGTGCCAGCAGCGCGGCCGGGACAGGGTTTTACGAGCAGTACTTC.

The chain links TRBV6-1 to TRBJ2-7, with D unresolved. Trimming shortened V by 0 bases and J by 2 bases, and 11 bases separated the two germline ends. The germline gives CDR1 MNHNS, CDR2 SASEGT. This CDR3 has 15 residues. The CDR3 DNA follows: TGTGCCAGCAGTGAAGCGTCCGGCCTGCCCTACGAGCAGTACTTC. The encoded protein is CASSEASGLPYEQYF.

The rearrangement joins TRBV30 to TRBJ1-2; 8 bases are shared with TRBD1. The CDR3 sequence is 14 residues long. CDR1 and CDR2 from the germline V gene are GTSNPN and SVGIG (reference sequence). J gave up 3 bases and V 5 bases, and 8 bases lay outside the gene matches. The CDR3 nucleotides read TGTGCCTGGGAAGGGGACAGGTCCTACTATGGCTACACCTTC. Its protein is CAWEGDRSYYGYTF.

The CDR3 sequence is CSVEAKTLNEQFF. In DNA form, the CDR3 reads TGCAGCGTTGAAGCGAAGACGTTGAATGAGCAGTTCTTC. The J gene is TRBJ2-1, the V gene TRBV29-1, with D hard to call. The germline V gene encodes CDR1 SQVTM and CDR2 ANQGSEA. V lost 1 base, J lost 7 bases, and 11 bases lay in between. This CDR3 is built from 13 residues.

The chain is built from TRBV9 and TRBJ1-1; tentatively, D is TRBD1 (5 bases). CDR1 SGDLS and CDR2 YYNGEE come from the germline V gene. The CDR3 is made up of 15 amino acids. The V end was cut by 4 bases, the J end by 4 bases, with 17 bases between. CDR3 sequence reads: CASSPSGGGGTEAFF. CDR3 in DNA: TGTGCCAGCAGCCCCTCGGGGGGGGGAGGCACTGAAGCTTTCTTT.

This chain connects TRBV4-1 to TRBJ1-1; D might be TRBD1 (5 bases). The CDR3 loop spans 17 amino acids. V was clipped by 4 bases and J by 1 base, with 19 bases between them. Germline CDR1 and CDR2: MGHRA and YSYEKL. This CDR3 is CASSPLRAGATNTEAFF. Here the CDR3 DNA reads TGCGCCAGCAGCCCTCTCAGGGCAGGAGCCACGAACACTGAAGCTTTCTTT.

The chain's CDR3 is CASSPRRVNEQYF. The CDR3 coding sequence is TGTGCCAGCTCACCGCGACGGGTGAACGAGCAGTACTTC. V and J are TRBV18 and TRBJ2-7; D uncertain. V was pared by 3 bases and J by 5 bases, with 11 bases between. Germline V gene sequence: CDR1 KGHSH, CDR2 LQKENI. The CDR3 loop spans 13 amino acids.

V usage is TRBV30 and J usage is TRBJ1-2; 11 nucleotides match TRBD1. The CDR3 consists of 14 residues. The V gene end was trimmed by 2 bases and the J gene end by 8 bases; junction bases not matched to a gene: 7. Germline V gives CDR1 GTSNPN, CDR2 SVGIG (reference sequence). The CDR3 reads CAWSPDRDRGGYTF. CDR3 DNA sequence: TGTGCCTGGAGTCCCGATCGGGACAGGGGGGGCTACACCTTC.

The chain uses TRBV6-6 and TRBJ2-1; D remains unclear. Trimming left V 5 bases short and J 8 bases short, with 7 bases between. From germline, CDR1 is MNHNY and CDR2 SVGAGI (reference sequence). CDR3 length equals 11 residues. The CDR3 here is CASSLLDEQFF. The DNA for the CDR3 is TGTGCCAGCAGTCTCCTAGATGAGCAGTTCTTC.